This note documents a single T cell receptor beta chain sequence. No antigen is known for it. The instrument was an Illumina HiSeq 2000. 5'RACE template switching, by which a universal primer site and unique molecular identifiers were added, was used to make TCR beta cDNA libraries. Priming for cDNA synthesis came from the TCR beta constant segment, and two successive PCR amplification steps followed. The authors' pipeline ran thus. MIGEC was used to demultiplex reads and group the reads by UMI, and MiTCR was used to assemble and quantify clonotypes. To exclude erroneous sequences, only TCR cDNA sequences supported by at least two reads were retained. The tcR package was used for downstream repertoire analysis, and clonotypes were matched across fractions by CDR3 nucleotide sequence plus V segment. VDJmatch was used to annotate antigen specificity against VDJdb, with one amino acid substitution allowed in CDR3. TCRdb reprocessed the reads, reporting each CDR3 protein sequence once and no DNA. TCRdb assigned the V and J calls; the authors' analysis was not used. The sample table includes 350,000 to 400,000 distinct CDR3 sequences. Together, the top ten hold roughly 10% of the sample.

A commercial ELISA kit detecting HCMV-specific IgG in serum was used to determine HCMV serostatus. Ficoll density gradient centrifugation was used to isolate peripheral blood mononuclear cells from blood. The source of the sample is a study of T cells expressing NK-cell markers (dated by TCRdb to 2019 to 2021). Broadly, across the study: Three sorted T-cell subsets (CD3+CD56+NKG2C+, CD3+CD56+NKG2C- and CD3+CD56-NKG2C+) from seven to nine donors had their TCR beta-chain repertoires profiled. Sequencing of the libraries produced 2 x 150 bp reads on Illumina HiSeq 2000/2500, MiSeq or NextSeq. Seven of the eight sequenced donors were HCMV-seropositive and one was HCMV-seronegative. All eight donors whose samples were sequenced were randomly selected healthy volunteers, three of them men and five women.

Overall study outcomes, separate from this receptor: Whether the expanded NKG2C-expressing T cell clones were specific for HCMV antigens remained unclear. Those dominant clonotypes were again the most abundant among CD3+CD56-NKG2C+ cells in a handful of donors, at about 28.3-60.1%. In six donors, the dominant CD3+CD56+NKG2C+ clonotypes were found to rank among the top 10 CD8+ clonotypes and to make up about 1.0-7.5% of CD8+ T cells.

From the germline V gene, CDR1 is SGHRS and CDR2 is YFSETQ. Including the terminal cysteine and phenylalanine, the CDR3 comprises 14 residues. This entry has no DNA. Sequencing was done on a sample of blood T cells: a sorted CD56 or NKG2C T cell subset, CD4+ or CD8+ T cells, or bulk PBMC T cells (not recorded which). The chain links TRBV5-1 with TRBJ2-4; TCRdb outputs TRBD1, but without DNA this stays unchecked. This receptor was identified in a woman aged 45 to 65 in good health. Donor details come from another sample of the same person, matched by shared clones. For the CDR3, the sequence is CASSPQGIKNIQYF.